The TCR beta chain under discussion was sequenced for a study of blood T cell repertoires in COVID-19 (dated by TCRdb to the early 2020s). For the wider study: Samples from collaborators originated in the United States, Italy and Spain and spanned both the acute and convalescent phases of COVID-19. A freely available public database, intended as a resource for researchers studying the immune response to SARS-CoV-2, is where the repertoires were released. HLA class I and class II types, where available, came from metadata supplied by the sample provider rather than from assay-based typing. The prospective study material was composed of cDNA or gDNA derived from T cells, B-cell-depleted T cells, or PBMCs. The samples were drawn from the first 160 participants of the ongoing ImmuneRACE study and from over a thousand subjects provided by 6 global collaborators. Sample metadata almost always included a de-identified subject ID, COVID-19 status, age in years and sex. Deeply sampled blood TCRbeta repertoires from subjects exposed to, actively infected with, or recovered from COVID-19 were included in the dataset. The full study reports these points: The quantity of clinical and demographic metadata differed by source and by participant and was supplied without curation.

Whole blood was collected in K2EDTA tubes by collaborating institutions according to the institutions' own protocols. For TCRbeta analysis, collaborators shipped samples in one of three forms: frozen whole blood, isolated PBMCs, or DNA extracted from either of those sample types. Regarding this clone: Its cognate antigen has yet to be identified. No base quality values were provided; no much bigger clone lies one nucleotide off.

TCRbeta CDR3 regions were amplified from genomic DNA by means of the immunoSEQ Assay, a bias-controlled multiplex PCR. On the authors' methods: The number of nucleated cells in each sample was estimated from the amplification of reference gene primers within the assay. To quantify the absolute abundance of each unique TCRbeta CDR3 rearrangement, sequence reads were collapsed and filtered. For each sample, productive Simpson clonality was calculated as the square root of Simpson's diversity index over productive rearrangements. The clones in this table, taken by TCRdb from immuneACCESS, are in-frame only. Not every clone is retained; where verified, under half of the shortfall comes from an unresolved V gene, and the cause of the rest is unknown. The D gene and trimming were derived from the DNA, and the V and J assignments and clone size from that table. This sample is represented by over 90,000 clones; roughly nine tenths of them were singletons. 17% of the sample is in the top ten clones.

V drops 2 bases and J drops 4 bases, leaving 12 bases in between. From the cysteine through the phenylalanine, the CDR3 covers 14 amino acids. CDR3 DNA is the only sequence kept; it has 42 bases, read in frame from the first base. Based on the germline V gene, the CDR1 and CDR2 sequences are SGHRS and YFSETQ. The sequence joins TRBV5-1 to TRBJ1-2; no confident D gene assignment can be made. The source is a woman older than 75 in a cohort sampled during active COVID-19. The sequenced sample was peripheral blood. The nucleotide sequence is TGCGCCAGCAGCTTTTTCGAGATCCCCTATGGCTACACCTTC. It codes for CASSFFEIPYGYTF.